Listed here is a single TCR beta chain. Out of approximately 10 ml of fresh peripheral blood came the PBMCs. The CDR3 consists of 17 residues. Per germline, CDR1 KGHSH and CDR2 LQKENI. V gave up 7 bases and J gave up 2 bases; unmatched junction bases: 8. This sample was taken from a study of T cells in Graves' hyperthyroidism and ophthalmopathy. TCR beta CDR3 region amplification was performed from RNA transcripts. TCR CDR3 underwent first-round RT-PCR with the HTBI primer set. One entry per CDR3 protein results from TCRdb running MiXCR on the multiplex PCR reads. The data hold about half a million distinct CDR3 sequences, with less than 25% observed a single time.

The gene calls are TRBV18 and TRBJ2-5; 15 bases match TRBD2. The TCR sequence derives from a woman aged 25 to 45 with Graves' ophthalmopathy. Sequenced: blood. CDR3 in amino acids: CASLRTSGGAPQETQYF. The CDR3 DNA follows: TGTGCCAGCTTACGGACTAGCGGGGGGGCTCCGCAAGAGACCCAGTACTTC.